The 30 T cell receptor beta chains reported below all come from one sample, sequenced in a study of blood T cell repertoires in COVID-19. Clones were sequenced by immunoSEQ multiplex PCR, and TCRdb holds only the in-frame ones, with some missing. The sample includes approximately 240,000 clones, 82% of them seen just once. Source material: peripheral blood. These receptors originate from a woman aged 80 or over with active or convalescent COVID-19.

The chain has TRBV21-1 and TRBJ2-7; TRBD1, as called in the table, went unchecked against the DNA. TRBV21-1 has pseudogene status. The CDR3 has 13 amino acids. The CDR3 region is CASSKGPSYEQYF. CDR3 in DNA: TGTGCCAGCAGCAAAGGTCCATCCTACGAGCAGTACTTC.

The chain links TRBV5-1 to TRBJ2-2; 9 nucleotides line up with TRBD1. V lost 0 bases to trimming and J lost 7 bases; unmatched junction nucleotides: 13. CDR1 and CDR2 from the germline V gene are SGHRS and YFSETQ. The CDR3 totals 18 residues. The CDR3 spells CASSLEIPGQGDLGELFF. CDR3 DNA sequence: TGCGCCAGCAGCTTGGAGATACCGGGACAGGGTGACCTCGGGGAGCTGTTTTTT.

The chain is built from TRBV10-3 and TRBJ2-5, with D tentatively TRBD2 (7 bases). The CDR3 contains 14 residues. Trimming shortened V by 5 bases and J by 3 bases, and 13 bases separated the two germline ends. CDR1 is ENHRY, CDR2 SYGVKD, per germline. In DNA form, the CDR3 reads TGTGCCATCAGTTGGGGCGGGGGCGAAGAGACCCAGTACTTC. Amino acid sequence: CAISWGGGEETQYF.

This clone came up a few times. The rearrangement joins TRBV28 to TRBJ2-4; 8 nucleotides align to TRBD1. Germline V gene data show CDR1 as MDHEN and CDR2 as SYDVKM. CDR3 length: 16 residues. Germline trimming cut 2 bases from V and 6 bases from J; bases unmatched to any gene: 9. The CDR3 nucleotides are TGTGCCAGCAGTTTAATAGCGGACAGGGTCCCAAACATTCAGTACTTC. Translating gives CASSLIADRVPNIQYF. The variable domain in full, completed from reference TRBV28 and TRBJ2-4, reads DVKVTQSSRYLVKRTGEKVFLECVQDMDHENMFWYRQDPGLGLRLIYFSYDVKMKEKGDIPEGYSVSREKKERFSLILESASTNQTSMYLCASSLIADRVPNIQYFGAGTRLSVL.

The CDR3 here is CASSLGWQGYGYTF. DNA of the CDR3: TGTGCCAGCAGCTTGGGGTGGCAGGGCTATGGCTACACCTTC. This chain links TRBV5-6 with TRBJ1-2; tentatively, D is TRBD1 (5 bases). V shed 0 bases and J shed 4 bases, with 10 bases lying between them. The CDR3 runs to 14 residues. Germline values: CDR1 SGHDT, CDR2 YYEEEE.

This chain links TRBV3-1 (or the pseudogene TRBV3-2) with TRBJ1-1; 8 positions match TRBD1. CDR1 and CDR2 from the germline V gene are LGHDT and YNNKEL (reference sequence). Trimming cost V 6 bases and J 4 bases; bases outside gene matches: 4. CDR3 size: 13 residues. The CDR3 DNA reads TGTGCCAGCAGAAGGACAGGGCTCACTGAAGCTTTCTTT. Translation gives CASRRTGLTEAFF.

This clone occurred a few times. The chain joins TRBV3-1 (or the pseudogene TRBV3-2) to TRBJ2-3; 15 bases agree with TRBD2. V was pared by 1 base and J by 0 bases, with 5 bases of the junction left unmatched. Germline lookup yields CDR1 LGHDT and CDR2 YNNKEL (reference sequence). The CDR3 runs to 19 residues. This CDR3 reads CASSQGTSGGAVSTDTQYF. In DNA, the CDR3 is TGTGCCAGCAGCCAAGGGACTAGCGGGGGGGCTGTTAGCACAGATACGCAGTATTTT.

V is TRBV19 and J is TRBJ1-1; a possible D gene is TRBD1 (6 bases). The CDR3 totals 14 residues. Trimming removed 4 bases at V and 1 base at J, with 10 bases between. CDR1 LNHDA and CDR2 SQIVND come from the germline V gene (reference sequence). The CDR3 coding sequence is TGTGCCAGTAGTAACAGGGAAGGGAACACTGAAGCTTTCTTT. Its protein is CASSNREGNTEAFF.

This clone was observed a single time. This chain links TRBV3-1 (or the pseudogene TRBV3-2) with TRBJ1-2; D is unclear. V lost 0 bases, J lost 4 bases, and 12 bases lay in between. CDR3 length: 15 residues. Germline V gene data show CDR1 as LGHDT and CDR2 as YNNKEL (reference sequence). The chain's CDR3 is CASSQDRRGSYGYTF. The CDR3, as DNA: TGTGCCAGCAGCCAAGACAGGCGGGGAAGCTATGGCTACACCTTC.

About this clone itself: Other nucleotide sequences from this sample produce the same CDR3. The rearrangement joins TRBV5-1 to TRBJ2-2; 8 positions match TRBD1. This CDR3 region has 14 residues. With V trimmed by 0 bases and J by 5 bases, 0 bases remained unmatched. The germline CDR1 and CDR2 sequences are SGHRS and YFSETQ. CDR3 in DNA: TGCGCCAGCAGCTTGGGACAGGGGACCGGGGAGCTGTTTTTT. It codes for CASSLGQGTGELFF.

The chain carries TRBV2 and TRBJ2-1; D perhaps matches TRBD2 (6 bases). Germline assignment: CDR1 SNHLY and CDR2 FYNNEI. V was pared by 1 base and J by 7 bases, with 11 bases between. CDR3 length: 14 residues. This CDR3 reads CASSEGRGGNEQFF. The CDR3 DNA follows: TGTGCCAGCAGTGAAGGGAGGGGTGGGAATGAGCAGTTCTTC. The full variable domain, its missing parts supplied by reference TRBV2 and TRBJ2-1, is EPEVTQTPSHQVTQMGQEVILRCVPISNHLYFYWYRQILGQKVEFLVSFYNNEISEKSEIFDDQFSVERPDGSNFTLKIRSTKLEDSAMYFCASSEGRGGNEQFFGPGTRLTVL.

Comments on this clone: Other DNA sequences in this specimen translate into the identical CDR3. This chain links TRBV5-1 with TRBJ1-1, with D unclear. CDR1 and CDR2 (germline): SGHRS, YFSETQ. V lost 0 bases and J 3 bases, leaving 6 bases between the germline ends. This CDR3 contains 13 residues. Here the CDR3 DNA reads TGCGCCAGCAGCTTGGTGGCTGACACTGAAGCTTTCTTT. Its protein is CASSLVADTEAFF.

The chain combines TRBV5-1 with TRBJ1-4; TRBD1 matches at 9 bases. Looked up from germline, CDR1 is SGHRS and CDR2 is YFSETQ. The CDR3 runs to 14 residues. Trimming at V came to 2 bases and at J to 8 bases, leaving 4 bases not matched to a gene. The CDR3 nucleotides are TGCGCCAGCAGCTTCCGGGACAGGGTCGAAAAACTGTTTTTT. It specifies CASSFRDRVEKLFF.

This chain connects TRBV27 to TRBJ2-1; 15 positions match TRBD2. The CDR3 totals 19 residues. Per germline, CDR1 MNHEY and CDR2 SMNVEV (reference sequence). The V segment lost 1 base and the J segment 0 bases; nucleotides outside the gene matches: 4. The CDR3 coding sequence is TGTGCCAGCAGTTTATGGGGACTAGCGGGGGGCTACTCCTACAATGAGCAGTTCTTC. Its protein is CASSLWGLAGGYSYNEQFF.

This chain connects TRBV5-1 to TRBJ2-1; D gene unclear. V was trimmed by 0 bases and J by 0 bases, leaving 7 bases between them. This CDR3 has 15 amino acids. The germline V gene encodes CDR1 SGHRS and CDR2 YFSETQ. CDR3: CASSLALHSYNEQFF. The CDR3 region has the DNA TGCGCCAGCAGCTTGGCACTCCACTCCTACAATGAGCAGTTCTTC.

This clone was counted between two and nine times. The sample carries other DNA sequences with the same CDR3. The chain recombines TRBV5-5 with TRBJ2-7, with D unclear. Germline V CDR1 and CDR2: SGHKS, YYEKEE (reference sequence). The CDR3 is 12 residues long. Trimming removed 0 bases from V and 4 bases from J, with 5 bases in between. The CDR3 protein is CASSLGVYEQYF. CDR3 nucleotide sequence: TGTGCCAGCAGCTTGGGAGTGTACGAGCAGTACTTC.

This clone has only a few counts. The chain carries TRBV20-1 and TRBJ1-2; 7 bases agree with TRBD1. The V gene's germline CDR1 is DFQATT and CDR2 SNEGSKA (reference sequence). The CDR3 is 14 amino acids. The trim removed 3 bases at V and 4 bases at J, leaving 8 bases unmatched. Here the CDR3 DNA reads TGCAGTGCTAGTTTGGACAGGTCCATCTATGGCTACACCTTC. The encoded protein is CSASLDRSIYGYTF.

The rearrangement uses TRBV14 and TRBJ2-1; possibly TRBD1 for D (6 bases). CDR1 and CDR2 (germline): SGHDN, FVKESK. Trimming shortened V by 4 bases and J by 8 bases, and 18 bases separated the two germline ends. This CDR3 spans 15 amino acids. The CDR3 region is CASSLITGSMDEQFF. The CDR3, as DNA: TGTGCCAGCAGCCTAATCACAGGGAGTATGGATGAGCAGTTCTTC.

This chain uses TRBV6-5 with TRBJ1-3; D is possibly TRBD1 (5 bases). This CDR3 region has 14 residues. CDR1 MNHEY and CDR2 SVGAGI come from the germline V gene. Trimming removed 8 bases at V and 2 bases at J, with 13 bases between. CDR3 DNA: TGTGCCAGCTCTTGGGGGGGAGCTGGAAACACCATATATTTT. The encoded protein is CASSWGGAGNTIYF.

Here the CDR3 reads CSASKRGLYQETQYF. CDR3 DNA sequence: TGCAGTGCTAGTAAGCGGGGCCTTTACCAAGAGACCCAGTACTTC. This chain links TRBV20-1 with TRBJ2-5, with 7 bases aligning to TRBD2. The germline V gene has CDR1 DFQATT and CDR2 SNEGSKA (reference sequence). V dropped 3 bases and J dropped 0; count of bases not matched to a gene: 7. The CDR3 covers 15 residues.

CDR3 DNA: TGTGCCAGCAGTACGACAGGGCTAAAGGGGAACACTGAAGCTTTCTTT. Its protein is CASSTTGLKGNTEAFF. This chain joins TRBV28 and TRBJ1-1; 7 bases map to TRBD1. The CDR3 is made up of 16 amino acids. The V and J ends lost 5 bases and 1 base, in that order; junction bases with no gene match: 10. Germline V gives CDR1 MDHEN, CDR2 SYDVKM.

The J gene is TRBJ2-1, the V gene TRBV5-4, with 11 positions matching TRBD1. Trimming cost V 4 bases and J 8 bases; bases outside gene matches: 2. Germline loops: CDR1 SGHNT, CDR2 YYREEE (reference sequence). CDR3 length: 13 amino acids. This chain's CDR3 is CASSMGQGDEQFF. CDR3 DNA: TGTGCCAGCAGCATGGGACAGGGGGATGAGCAGTTCTTC. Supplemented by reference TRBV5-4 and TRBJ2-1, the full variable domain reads ETGVTQSPTHLIKTRGQQVTLRCSSQSGHNTVSWYQQALGQGPQFIFQYYREEENGRGNFPPRFSGLQFPNYSSELNVNALELDDSALYLCASSMGQGDEQFFGPGTRLTVL.

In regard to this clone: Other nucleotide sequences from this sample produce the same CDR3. CDR3 loop: CASSYSGANTEAFF. The CDR3 nucleotides are TGTGCCAGCAGTTACTCAGGGGCGAACACTGAAGCTTTCTTT. The chain has TRBV6-6 and TRBJ1-1; weak D call: TRBD1 (5 bases). The V gene's germline CDR1 is MNHNY and CDR2 SVGAGI (reference sequence). Trimming left V 0 bases short and J 1 base short, with 6 bases between. There are 14 residues in the CDR3.

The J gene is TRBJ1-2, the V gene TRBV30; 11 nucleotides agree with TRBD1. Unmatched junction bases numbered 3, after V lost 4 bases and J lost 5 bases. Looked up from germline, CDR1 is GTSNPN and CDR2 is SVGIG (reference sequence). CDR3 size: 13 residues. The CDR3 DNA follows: TGTGCCTGGACCCGGGACAGGGGGTATGGCTACACCTTC. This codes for CAWTRDRGYGYTF.

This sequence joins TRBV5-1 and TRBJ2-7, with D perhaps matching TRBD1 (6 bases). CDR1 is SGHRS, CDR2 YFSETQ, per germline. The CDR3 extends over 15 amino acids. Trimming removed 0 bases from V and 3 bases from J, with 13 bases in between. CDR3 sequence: CASSLVYTGSYEQYF. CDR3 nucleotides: TGCGCCAGCAGCTTGGTTTACACAGGGAGCTACGAGCAGTACTTC.

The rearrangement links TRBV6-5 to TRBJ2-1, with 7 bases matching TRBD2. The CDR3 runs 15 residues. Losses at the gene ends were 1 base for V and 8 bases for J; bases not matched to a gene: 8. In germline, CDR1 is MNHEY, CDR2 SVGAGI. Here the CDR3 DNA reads TGTGCCAGCAGTTACTTATCGGGAGGAGTCTATGAGCAGTTCTTC. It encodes CASSYLSGGVYEQFF.

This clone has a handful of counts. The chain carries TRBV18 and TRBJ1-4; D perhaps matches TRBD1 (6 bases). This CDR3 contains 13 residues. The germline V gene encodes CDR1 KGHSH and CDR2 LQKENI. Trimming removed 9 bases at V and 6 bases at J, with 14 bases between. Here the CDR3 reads CASNQGLDEKLFF. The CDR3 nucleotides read TGTGCCAGTAATCAGGGGTTGGATGAAAAACTGTTTTTT.

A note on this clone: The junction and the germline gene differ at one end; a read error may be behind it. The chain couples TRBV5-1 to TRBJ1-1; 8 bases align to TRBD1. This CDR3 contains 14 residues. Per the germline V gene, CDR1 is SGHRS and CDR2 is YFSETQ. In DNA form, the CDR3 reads TGCGCCAGCAGCTTGAGACAGGGGAACGCTGAAGCTTTCTTT. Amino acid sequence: CASSLRQGNAEAFF.

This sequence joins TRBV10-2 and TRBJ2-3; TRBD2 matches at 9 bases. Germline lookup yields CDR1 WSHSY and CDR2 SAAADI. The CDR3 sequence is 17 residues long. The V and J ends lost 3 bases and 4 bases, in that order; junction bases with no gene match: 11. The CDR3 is CASSEGWRGGVADTQYF. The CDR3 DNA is TGCGCCAGCAGTGAAGGGTGGCGGGGGGGCGTTGCAGATACGCAGTATTTT.

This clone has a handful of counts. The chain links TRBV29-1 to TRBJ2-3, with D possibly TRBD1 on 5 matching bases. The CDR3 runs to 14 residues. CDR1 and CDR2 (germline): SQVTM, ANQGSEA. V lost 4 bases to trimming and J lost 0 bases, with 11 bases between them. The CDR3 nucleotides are TGCAGCGTTGTGGTTACAGGCAGCACAGATACGCAGTATTTT. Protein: CSVVVTGSTDTQYF.